The entry that follows covers one T cell receptor (beta chain) sequence. This clonotype was seen a few times. The clone's antigen remains unknown. No quality values exist for individual bases; no much larger clone is one base distant. The CDR3 contains 16 residues, cysteine and phenylalanine counted. Only the CDR3 region is kept as DNA, spanning 48 bases read in frame from base 1. The germline V gene yields MNHEY for CDR1 and SVGEGT for CDR2. V is pared back by 0 bases and J by 2 bases, with 12 bases lying between the germline termini. This record comes from a study of T cell repertoires in cytomegalovirus infection (dated by TCRdb to the late 2010s). As for the study more broadly: Peptide stimulations targeted recently identified HLA-C-restricted CMV epitopes, whose presentation resists viral immunomodulation, together with well-studied HLA-B-restricted epitopes. Because public TCR beta signatures pointed to carriage of CMV infection together with the matching HLA type, the HLA type of each donor mattered for the analysis.

This sample's treatment or condition label indicates: in vitro stimulation with specific CMV peptide epitopes to enrich CMV-specific T cells. Study-wide findings and limitations: The ex vivo response was dominated by HLA-C-restricted CMV-specific TCR beta clonotypes, and the single most frequent clonotype in two of eight donors was supplied by these HLA-C-restricted clonotypes. Carriers of CMV infection plus the relevant HLA type were discriminated by the cumulative frequency of public TCR beta family members in the study cohort and in an independent roughly 320-donor cohort.

For sequencing, an Illumina HiSeq 1500 was employed. TCRdb applied fastp at Q25 and MiXCR to the public reads, then kept only in-frame beta chains. CDR3 protein duplicates are merged, each entry listing the most common genes and DNA. The sample table lists about 920,000 distinct CDR3 sequences, approximately 30% of them with a count of one. Jointly, the top ten make up around 15% of the sample. The clonotype comes from a human donor in good health (CMV status not recorded). Some clones in this sample may be carry-over from other donors' samples. Recombination connected TRBV6-2 or TRBV6-3 to TRBJ2-3, and perhaps TRBD1 as D gene, on 6 matching bases. This sample comprised cultured CD8+ T cells from PBMCs, obtained from culture after CMV antigen stimulation. The DNA sequence is as follows: TGTGCCAGCAGTTACTCGTGGTCAGGGGACACAGATACGCAGTATTTT. Translated, this is CASSYSWSGDTDTQYF.